These T cell receptor beta chains were read from a single sample in a study of blood T cell repertoires in COVID-19. TCRdb's copy holds only in-frame clones and misses some; the assay was immunoSEQ multiplex PCR. The table shows around 120,000 clones, with approximately 83% occurring only once. The sample consisted of peripheral blood. The receptors shown here come from a man older than 75 with acute or convalescent COVID-19. The CDR3 runs from the conserved cysteine through the conserved F or W. The order of the fields is clone size, D gene, V gene, J gene, CDR3 protein, CDR3 DNA. D genes are given only for firm matches. Clone size is stated in some rows and not others, as once, few, many or a class when expanded.

-	-	TRBV5-4	TRBJ1-3	CASSLGSGAGNTIYF	TGTGCCAGCAGCTTGGGGTCGGGGGCTGGAAACACCATATATTTT
few	-	TRBV6-1	TRBJ2-7	CASSEESGYEQYF	TGTGCCAGCAGTGAAGAGTCCGGCTACGAGCAGTACTTC
-	-	TRBV6-5	TRBJ1-5	CASNVDYSSNQPQHF	TGTGCCAGCAACGTAGATTACTCCAGCAATCAGCCCCAGCATTTT
-	-	TRBV27	TRBJ1-2	CARNSAGGSNYGYTF	TGTGCCAGGAATTCCGCGGGGGGATCTAACTATGGCTACACCTTC
-	-	TRBV11-2	TRBJ2-7	CASSLGVSSYEQYF	TGTGCCAGCAGCTTAGGTGTCAGTTCCTACGAGCAGTACTTC
-	TRBD2	TRBV7-2	TRBJ2-3	CASSQGPLAADTQYF	TGTGCCAGCAGCCAGGGCCCACTAGCGGCCGATACGCAGTATTTT
-	-	TRBV24-1	TRBJ2-1	CATSDPSSNSYNEQFF	TGTGCCACCAGTGATCCGAGTTCGAACTCCTACAATGAGCAGTTCTTC
-	-	TRBV5-8	TRBJ1-5	CASSLMAGETQPQHF	TGTGCCAGCAGCTTGATGGCAGGGGAAACCCAGCCCCAGCATTTT
-	-	TRBV6-2/TRBV6-3	TRBJ1-5	CASSYGETNQPQHF	TGTGCCAGCAGTTACGGAGAAACCAATCAGCCCCAGCATTTT
-	-	TRBV10-3	TRBJ1-4	CAISEGGNGEKLFF	TGTGCCATCAGTGAGGGGGGGAACGGCGAAAAACTGTTTTTT
-	TRBD1	TRBV5-4	TRBJ1-2	CASSLDRGHRDGYTF	TGTGCCAGCAGCTTGGACAGGGGGCATCGGGATGGCTACACCTTC
-	-	TRBV9	TRBJ2-5	CASSAGTLQETQYF	TGTGCCAGCAGCGCCGGGACACTTCAAGAGACCCAGTACTTC
-	-	TRBV7-9	TRBJ1-1	CASRRDITEAFF	TGTGCCAGTAGGAGGGATATCACTGAAGCTTTCTTT
once	-	TRBV5-1	TRBJ1-1	CASSPNYEVGEAFF	TGCGCCAGCAGCCCCAACTACGAAGTTGGTGAAGCTTTCTTT
-	-	TRBV28	TRBJ1-4	CASSRNQVGHEKLFF	TGTGCCAGCAGTAGAAATCAGGTCGGCCATGAAAAACTGTTTTTT
-	-	TRBV6-2/TRBV6-3	TRBJ1-1	CASSYGQTPEAFF	TGTGCCAGCAGTTACGGGCAGACCCCTGAAGCTTTCTTT
-	TRBD2	TRBV9	TRBJ2-7	CASSVAGTSEYEQYF	TGTGCCAGCAGCGTAGCCGGGACTAGCGAATACGAGCAGTACTTC
-	-	TRBV28	TRBJ1-2	CASSSGLGYTF	TGTGCCAGCAGTTCAGGGTTAGGCTACACCTTC
-	-	TRBV5-8	TRBJ1-5	CASSLGGTGQPQHF	TGTGCCAGCAGCTTGGGGGGTACAGGGCAGCCCCAGCATTTT
once	-	TRBV24-1	TRBJ2-1	CATTSLVRNEQFF	TGTGCCACCACCTCCCTGGTCAGGAATGAGCAGTTCTTC
-	TRBD1	TRBV2	TRBJ1-1	CASWRQGSATEAFF	TGTGCCAGCTGGCGACAGGGTTCGGCCACTGAAGCTTTCTTT
-	-	TRBV5-6	TRBJ1-2	CASSLVGGLNYGYTF	TGTGCCAGCAGCTTGGTGGGAGGGCTGAACTATGGCTACACCTTC
-	-	TRBV18	TRBJ2-4	CASSPPTGNIQYF	TGTGCCAGCTCACCACCGACGGGGAACATTCAGTACTTC
-	-	TRBV27	TRBJ1-5	CASNPRLDYSNQPQHF	TGTGCCAGCAACCCCAGGCTGGACTATAGCAATCAGCCCCAGCATTTT
once	-	TRBV21-1	TRBJ2-1	CASSTRDRYNEQFF	TGTGCCAGCAGCACCCGGGACAGGTACAATGAGCAGTTCTTC
-	TRBD1	TRBV10-1	TRBJ1-1	CASMTGAPLMNTEAFF	TGCGCCAGCATGACAGGGGCCCCGCTTATGAACACTGAAGCTTTCTTT
-	-	TRBV12-3/TRBV12-4	TRBJ1-6	CASSLRESSPLHF	TGTGCCAGCAGTTTGAGGGAGAGTTCACCCCTCCACTTT
-	-	TRBV7-3	TRBJ2-2	CASSSGGDTGELFF	TGTGCCAGCAGCTCTGGGGGCGATACCGGGGAGCTGTTTTTT
-	TRBD1	TRBV2	TRBJ1-6	CASTGGTGGSIESPLHF	TGTGCCAGCACTGGCGGGACAGGGGGCTCGATCGAATCACCCCTCCACTTT
-	TRBD1	TRBV6-5	TRBJ2-7	CASSPDRSSYEQYF	TGTGCCAGCAGCCCGGACAGGAGCTCCTACGAGCAGTACTTC
-	-	TRBV7-8	TRBJ1-2	CASSLAGGGNLYGYTF	TGTGCCAGCAGCTTAGCGGGAGGAGGGAACCTCTATGGCTACACCTTC
-	TRBD1	TRBV7-3	TRBJ2-6	CASSSPGTGVTGANVLTF	TGTGCCAGCAGCTCACCCGGGACAGGGGTAACTGGGGCCAACGTCCTGACTTTC
-	TRBD1	TRBV3-1/TRBV3-2	TRBJ1-1	CASSRGTVNTEAFF	TGTGCCAGCAGCCGAGGGACAGTTAACACTGAAGCTTTCTTT
-	TRBD1	TRBV5-4	TRBJ2-5	CASSSPGQGKETQYF	TGTGCCAGCAGCTCCCCGGGACAGGGAAAAGAGACCCAGTACTTC
-	-	TRBV2	TRBJ2-2	CASSETGNTGELFF	TGTGCCAGCAGTGAGACTGGGAACACCGGGGAGCTGTTTTTT
-	TRBD1	TRBV9	TRBJ2-7	CASSEGQGVYEQYF	TGTGCCAGCAGCGAGGGACAGGGTGTGTACGAGCAGTACTTC
-	-	TRBV6-5	TRBJ1-4	CASSPGAGTNEKLFF	TGTGCCAGCAGCCCAGGGGCGGGAACTAATGAAAAACTGTTTTTT
-	-	TRBV10-1	TRBJ2-7	CASSESTDSYEQYF	TGCGCCAGCAGTGAGTCGACAGATTCCTACGAGCAGTACTTC
-	TRBD1	TRBV19	TRBJ1-2	CASSILGTGRYYTF	TGTGCCAGTAGTATACTGGGGACAGGGCGATACTACACCTTC
-	-	TRBV15	TRBJ1-1	CATSRERRGKTEAFF	TGTGCCACCAGCAGAGAAAGGAGGGGAAAGACTGAAGCTTTCTTT
-	TRBD2	TRBV18	TRBJ2-1	CASSPQLAGGTNEQFF	TGTGCCAGCTCACCCCAACTGGCGGGGGGGACCAATGAGCAGTTCTTC
-	-	TRBV5-5	TRBJ2-2	CASSPGTQNTGELFF	TGTGCCAGCAGCCCCGGGACACAAAACACCGGGGAGCTGTTTTTT
-	-	TRBV24-1	TRBJ2-3	CATSDLGTGSTDTQYF	TGTGCCACCAGTGATTTGGGGACTGGGAGCACAGATACGCAGTATTTT
-	-	TRBV19	TRBJ1-3	CASSIWGPSTGNTIYF	TGTGCCAGTAGTATATGGGGCCCCTCAACTGGAAACACCATATATTTT
-	TRBD1	TRBV10-3	TRBJ1-5	CAISLTGGNQPQHF	TGTGCCATCAGTTTAACAGGGGGCAATCAGCCCCAGCATTTT
-	-	TRBV5-1	TRBJ2-7	CASSPRPGNPSYEQYF	TGCGCCAGCAGCCCGCGGCCAGGGAACCCCTCCTACGAGCAGTACTTC
-	-	TRBV12-3/TRBV12-4	TRBJ2-7	CASTIGGGGEQYF	TGTGCCAGCACCATTGGGGGCGGGGGCGAGCAGTACTTC
-	TRBD1	TRBV29-1	TRBJ1-2	CTYGTGNGYTF	TGCACGTACGGGACAGGGAATGGCTACACCTTC
-	-	TRBV7-3	TRBJ2-5	CASSQNVKETQYF	TGTGCCAGCAGCCAGAACGTAAAAGAGACCCAGTACTTC
-	TRBD2	TRBV7-3	TRBJ2-1	CASSLGSGRVEQFF	TGTGCCAGCAGCTTAGGTAGCGGGAGGGTTGAGCAGTTCTTC
once	TRBD1	TRBV18	TRBJ2-1	CASSLTGGESNEQFF	TGTGCCAGCTCACTAACAGGGGGTGAGAGCAATGAGCAGTTCTTC
-	TRBD1	TRBV29-1	TRBJ1-1	CSVRTGMNTEAFF	TGCAGCGTTCGGACAGGGATGAACACTGAAGCTTTCTTT
-	TRBD1	TRBV19	TRBJ1-1	CAITGQGRAFF	TGTGCCATAACGGGACAGGGTCGAGCTTTCTTT
-	-	TRBV6-5	TRBJ2-7	CASRGTSTYEQYF	TGTGCCAGCAGGGGGACTTCCACCTACGAGCAGTACTTC